These 27 T cell receptor beta chains originate from one sample sequenced in a study of blood T cells in healthy people across ages (dated by TCRdb to the mid-2010s). Libraries were prepared through 5' RACE. Instrument on record: Illumina HiSeq 2500. A second PCR of roughly 6 to 11 cycles was run with a J-beta primer mix and a sample-barcoded 5' primer. TCRdb trimmed the raw reads at Q25, called clones with MiXCR and kept productive beta chains. CDR3 protein sequences are deduplicated, and each keeps its most common genes and DNA. This sample holds roughly 2 million distinct CDR3 sequences; roughly 49% were observed only once. The ten largest make up less than 2.5% of the sample. The sequenced material came from blood. The receptors shown here come from a woman between 40 and 50 years old in good health.

The chain links TRBV20-1 to TRBJ1-2, with D possibly being TRBD1 (5 bases). Deletions cut 2 bases from V and 7 bases from J, with 11 bases between. This CDR3 is built from 12 residues. The germline V gene has CDR1 DFQATT and CDR2 SNEGSKA (reference sequence). The CDR3 loop reads CSARKGTGGYTF. Written as DNA, the CDR3 is TGCAGTGCTAGAAAGGGGACGGGTGGCTACACCTTC.

The gene calls are TRBV7-3 and TRBJ2-3; 10 bases match TRBD2. CDR1 and CDR2 (germline): SGHTA, FQGTGA. The CDR3 sequence is 15 residues long. Trimming removed 4 bases from V and 8 bases from J; junction bases left unmatched: 9. CDR3 nucleotides: TGTGCCAGCAGCTCGCTAGCGGGGGCCCCTTCTACGCAGTATTTT. Its protein is CASSSLAGAPSTQYF.

The chain carries TRBV3-1 and TRBJ1-1; 8 bases agree with TRBD1. Germline V lookup: CDR1 LGHDT, CDR2 YNNKEL (reference sequence). The J segment lost 4 bases and the V segment lost 3 bases, leaving 4 bases of the junction unmatched. The CDR3 is 14 residues long. CDR3 in amino acids: CASSHPTGGTEAFF. As DNA, the CDR3 is TGTGCCAGCAGCCACCCAACAGGGGGCACTGAAGCTTTCTTT.

The chain combines TRBV7-6 with TRBJ2-1; 9 bases match TRBD2. V shed 0 bases, J shed 6 bases, and the junction held 6 bases outside the gene matches. The CDR3 length is 16 residues. The germline CDR1 and CDR2 sequences are SGHVS and FNYEAQ. The CDR3 reads CASSLARPSGANEQFF. The CDR3 nucleotides read TGTGCCAGCAGCTTAGCGAGGCCTAGCGGGGCCAATGAGCAGTTCTTC.

The CDR3: CASSFFVNLYEQYF. CDR3 DNA sequence: TGTGCCAGCAGCTTTTTCGTCAACCTCTACGAGCAGTACTTC. The chain links TRBV5-6 to TRBJ2-7; D not resolved. Trimming pared 2 bases from V and 3 bases from J, leaving 12 bases between. This CDR3 comprises 14 residues. Germline V gives CDR1 SGHDT, CDR2 YYEEEE.

The chain combines TRBV27 with TRBJ2-7; unclear D gene. Trimming left V 7 bases short and J 6 bases short, with 19 bases between. Germline V gene lookup returns CDR1 MNHEY and CDR2 SMNVEV (reference sequence). This CDR3 contains 14 residues. As DNA, the CDR3 is TGTGCCAGCACTCAGGACGGGTCCGCCCTCGAGCAGTACTTC. Its translation is CASTQDGSALEQYF.

The V call is TRBV13, the J call TRBJ2-3, with TRBD2 as a possible D gene (6 bases). Germline lookup yields CDR1 PRHDT and CDR2 FYEKMQ (reference sequence). The CDR3 extends over 16 amino acids. Trimming took 6 bases from V and 4 from J, leaving 20 bases between them. The CDR3 region is CASRELASLVPDTQYF. For the CDR3, the DNA is TGTGCCAGCAGGGAACTAGCCAGTCTGGTCCCAGATACGCAGTATTTT.

The rearrangement joins TRBV25-1 to TRBJ2-5; a possible D gene is TRBD1 (5 bases). Judging by the DNA end, TRBJ2-7 fits better; the J call may be wrong. The CDR3 contains 15 residues. Germline assignment: CDR1 MGHDK and CDR2 SYGVNS. CDR3 region: CASSESGILMNEQYF. The CDR3 region has the DNA TGTGCCAGCAGTGAATCAGGGATTCTGATGAACGAGCAGTACTTC.

As concerns this clonotype: One base away lies a much larger clone, so this may be a sequencing read error. V is TRBV7-2 and J is TRBJ2-3, with D hard to call. CDR1 and CDR2 (germline): SGHTA, FQGNSA. CDR3 length: 16 amino acids. The V and J ends lost 7 bases and 2 bases respectively, with 19 bases between them. CDR3 sequence reads: CASNPRGRPLTDTQYF. CDR3 DNA: TGTGCCAGCAACCCCCGTGGACGGCCACTCACAGATACGCAGTATTTT.

As for this clonotype: With a much larger clone just one base away, this may be a read error. The DNA of the CDR3 is TGTGCCAGCGGAAGCGGGACAACCACGGCTGTGCAGTTCTTC. It encodes CASGSGTTTAVQFF. This chain links TRBV7-2 with TRBJ2-1, with D possibly matching TRBD2 (7 bases). V was clipped by 8 bases and J by 12 bases, with 23 bases between them. Germline assignment: CDR1 SGHTA and CDR2 FQGNSA. CDR3 length: 14 amino acids.

This clonotype was found a few times. V gene TRBV5-5 combines with J gene TRBJ2-3, with 7 bases matching TRBD1. The germline V gene encodes CDR1 SGHKS and CDR2 YYEKEE (reference sequence). The CDR3 runs 15 residues. After removal of 0 bases from V and 7 bases from J, the junction contained 8 bases not matched to a gene. This CDR3 reads CASSLVAGRGHTQYF. For the CDR3, the DNA is TGTGCCAGCAGCTTGGTAGCAGGAAGGGGGCATACGCAGTATTTT.

This rearrangement joins TRBV20-1 to TRBJ2-4, with 10 nucleotides matching TRBD2. Near its end, the DNA agrees better with TRBJ2-7, so the J call may be wrong. The CDR3 contains 15 residues. In germline, CDR1 is DFQATT, CDR2 SNEGSKA (reference sequence). The CDR3 reads CSAGYSGGPIYEQYF. The CDR3 nucleotides are TGCAGTGCAGGATATAGCGGGGGGCCGATATACGAGCAGTACTTC.

This clonotype was counted a few times. This sequence joins TRBV7-2 and TRBJ2-5; 8 bases map to TRBD2. Germline-derived CDR1 and CDR2 are SGHTA and FQGNSA. The CDR3 consists of 15 residues. With V trimmed by 3 bases and J by 6 bases, 9 bases remained unmatched. CDR3 sequence reads: CASSFHPAGAQTQYF. The CDR3 coding sequence is TGTGCCAGCAGCTTCCACCCAGCGGGGGCACAGACCCAGTACTTC.

The chain has TRBV6-2 or TRBV6-3 and TRBJ2-1, with D maybe TRBD1 (7 bases). The CDR3 extends over 14 amino acids. From germline, CDR1 is MNHEY and CDR2 SVGEGT. V was clipped by 6 bases and J by 7 bases, with 16 bases between them. CDR3 residues: CASRLTGAGNEQFF. CDR3 sequence (DNA): TGTGCCAGCAGACTAACAGGGGCGGGGAATGAGCAGTTCTTC.

V gene TRBV6-2 or TRBV6-3 combines with J gene TRBJ1-5; D is unclear. The V end lost 0 bases, the J end lost 9 bases, and 6 bases lay between the germline ends. This CDR3 has 12 residues. Germline loops: CDR1 MNHEY, CDR2 SVGEGT. The CDR3 coding sequence is TGTGCCAGCAGTTACTCGTTGGCGCCCCAGCATTTT. It encodes CASSYSLAPQHF.

The chain uses TRBV20-1 and TRBJ1-4, with 10 bases that match TRBD1. This CDR3 comprises 13 residues. The V and J ends lost 3 bases and 6 bases, in that order; junction bases with no gene match: 1. Germline CDR1 is DFQATT and CDR2 is SNEGSKA (reference sequence). CDR3 in DNA: TGCAGTGCTAGGGGGACAGGGGATGAAAAACTGTTTTTT. Protein: CSARGTGDEKLFF.

This clonotype was seen a handful of times. This chain joins TRBV12-3 or TRBV12-4 and TRBJ2-1, with 10 positions matching TRBD2. CDR3 length equals 17 residues. J gave up 2 bases and V 4 bases, and 8 bases lay outside the gene matches. DNA for the CDR3: TGTGCCAGCAGTTATCCCCAGCGGGGGGGTACCTACAATGAGCAGTTCTTC. As protein: CASSYPQRGGTYNEQFF.

The CDR3 bases are TGTGCCACCAGCAGAGCAGGGGATCGTGAAAAACTGTTTTTT. Protein: CATSRAGDREKLFF. V gene TRBV15 combines with J gene TRBJ1-4; a weak D match, TRBD1 (6 bases). The V end lost 1 base, the J end lost 7 bases, and 10 bases lay between the germline ends. CDR1 LNHNV and CDR2 YYDKDF come from the germline V gene (reference sequence). This CDR3 spans 14 amino acids.

This clonotype has only a few counts. This chain connects TRBV5-1 to TRBJ2-3; D ambiguous. CDR3 length equals 13 residues. Trimming removed 4 bases at V and 4 bases at J, with 10 bases between. CDR1 and CDR2 from the germline V gene are SGHRS and YFSETQ. CDR3 DNA sequence: TGCGCCAGCAGCAATGATGGACCAGATACGCAGTATTTT. The encoded protein is CASSNDGPDTQYF.

The CDR3 DNA is TGTGCCAGCAGTTTAATGGGAACTAGCGGGGCGGAGTACAATGAGCAGTACTTC. Its protein is CASSLMGTSGAEYNEQYF. The chain combines TRBV28 with TRBJ2-7; TRBD2 agrees at 10 bases. This CDR3 contains 18 residues. Germline V gene data show CDR1 as MDHEN and CDR2 as SYDVKM. The J segment lost 7 bases and the V segment lost 2 bases, leaving 17 bases of the junction unmatched.

This chain joins TRBV5-1 and TRBJ2-5; perhaps TRBD2 as D (5 bases). Trimming took off 4 bases at V and 4 bases at J, with 14 bases between the two ends. The CDR3 is 14 amino acids. In germline, CDR1 is SGHRS, CDR2 YFSETQ. CDR3 sequence: CASSPWTGIETQYF. DNA for the CDR3: TGCGCCAGCAGCCCATGGACTGGCATAGAGACCCAGTACTTC.

The chain joins TRBV20-1 to TRBJ2-1; 11 nucleotides line up with TRBD2. The J segment lost 4 bases and the V segment lost 3 bases, leaving 8 bases of the junction unmatched. Germline CDR1 is DFQATT and CDR2 is SNEGSKA (reference sequence). CDR3 length: 16 amino acids. CDR3 sequence: CSAREWLAGGYNEQFF. CDR3 in DNA: TGCAGTGCTAGGGAATGGCTAGCGGGGGGATACAATGAGCAGTTCTTC.

This clonotype was seen only a few times. The V and J genes are TRBV7-2 and TRBJ1-2, with TRBD1 matching 8 bases. V dropped 3 bases and J dropped 4; count of bases not matched to a gene: 7. The CDR3 spans 15 residues. CDR1 is SGHTA and CDR2 is FQGNSA in the germline V gene. The CDR3 spells CASSLSGGRGYGYTF. For the CDR3, the DNA is TGTGCCAGCAGCTTGTCAGGGGGCCGGGGCTATGGCTACACCTTC.

The chain couples TRBV20-1 to TRBJ2-3, with 11 bases identical to TRBD2. The germline gives CDR1 DFQATT, CDR2 SNEGSKA (reference sequence). Losses at the gene ends were 6 bases for V and 9 bases for J; bases not matched to a gene: 17. There are 16 residues in the CDR3. The CDR3 loop is CSARKRTSGGLETQYF. The CDR3 coding sequence is TGCAGTGCCAGAAAACGAACTAGCGGGGGTTTAGAGACGCAGTATTTT.

V gene TRBV6-6 combines with J gene TRBJ1-4; TRBD1 is a possible D gene (5 bases). Per germline, CDR1 MNHNY and CDR2 SVGAGI (reference sequence). The V and J ends lost 7 bases and 5 bases respectively, with 17 bases between them. The CDR3 totals 15 residues. In nucleotides, the CDR3 is TGTGCCAGCACCACCGGGGCTCGGGGAAATGAAAAACTGTTTTTT. Protein: CASTTGARGNEKLFF.

The J gene is TRBJ2-4, the V gene TRBV27; maybe TRBD2 (6 bases). V shed 2 bases and J shed 13 bases, with 21 bases lying between them. This CDR3 has 15 amino acids. Germline V CDR1 and CDR2: MNHEY, SMNVEV (reference sequence). The CDR3 coding sequence is TGTGCCAGCAGTTTAGCGGGGCGCAGAGGAGGAGAGCAGTACTTC. This sequence encodes CASSLAGRRGGEQYF.

V usage is TRBV20-1 and J usage is TRBJ1-2, with TRBD1 identical over 9 bases. V lost 1 base and J lost 6; bases outside the gene matches: 6. CDR1 and CDR2 (germline): DFQATT, SNEGSKA (reference sequence). The CDR3 consists of 14 residues. CDR3 in amino acids: CSARGPDRGHGYTF. The CDR3 DNA follows: TGCAGTGCTAGAGGACCGGACAGGGGCCATGGCTACACCTTC.